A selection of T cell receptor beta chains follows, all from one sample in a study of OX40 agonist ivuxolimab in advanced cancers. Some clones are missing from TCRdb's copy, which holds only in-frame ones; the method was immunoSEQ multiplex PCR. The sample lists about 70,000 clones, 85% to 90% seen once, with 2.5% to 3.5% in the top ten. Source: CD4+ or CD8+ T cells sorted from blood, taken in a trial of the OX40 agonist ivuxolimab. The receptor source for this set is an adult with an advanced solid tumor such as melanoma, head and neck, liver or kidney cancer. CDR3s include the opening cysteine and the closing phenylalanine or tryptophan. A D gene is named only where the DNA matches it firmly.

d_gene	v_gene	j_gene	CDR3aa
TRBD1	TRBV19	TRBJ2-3	CASSIGQGIRDTQYF
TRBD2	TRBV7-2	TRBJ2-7	CASSPAGGGYYEQYF
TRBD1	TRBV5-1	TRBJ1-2	CASSLGTLPGQGLYYGYTF
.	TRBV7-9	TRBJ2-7	CASSPPGAGRYEQYF
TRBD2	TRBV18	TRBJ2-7	CASSSAGGPGEQYF
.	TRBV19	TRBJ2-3	CASNKSPGLGDTQYF
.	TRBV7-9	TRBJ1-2	CASSFGQFGYTF
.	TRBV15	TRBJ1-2	CATSRDRVAPYGYTF
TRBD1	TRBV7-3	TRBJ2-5	CASSPRGQDQRGTQYF
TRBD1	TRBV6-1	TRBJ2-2	CASSLWTGGTGELFF
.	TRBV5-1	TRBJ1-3	CASKENGNSGNTIYF
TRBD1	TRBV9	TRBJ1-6	CASSAAQGYNSPLHF
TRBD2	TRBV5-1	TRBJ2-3	CASSALTSGGTTDTQYF
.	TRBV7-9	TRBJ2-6	CASSLAVGGTPGANVLTF
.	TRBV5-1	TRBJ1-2	CASSLSPRDWGTF
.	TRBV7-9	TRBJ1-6	CASSLPTNGNSPLHF
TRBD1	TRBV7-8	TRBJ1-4	CASSSGQATNEKLFF
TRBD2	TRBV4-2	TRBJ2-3	CASSQDRAGLTFTDTQYF
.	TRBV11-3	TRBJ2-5	CASSLDSSVRVKTQYF
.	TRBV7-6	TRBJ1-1	CASSSIRGNGTEAFF